These 21 T cell receptor beta chains came from one sample sequenced in a study of T cell responses to AZD1222 COVID-19 vaccine. Here immunoSEQ multiplex PCR was the method, and the copy in TCRdb shows in-frame clones only, minus some. The table lists about 160,000 clones, approximately 91% of them singletons. This material consisted of peripheral blood, taken on day 0 of AZD1222 vaccination. These TCRs come from an adult in good health.

The chain combines TRBV6-5 with TRBJ1-4; no clear D gene. From germline, CDR1 is MNHEY and CDR2 SVGAGI. The CDR3 length is 16 residues. Trimming cost V 3 bases and J 0 bases, with 11 bases left between them. The CDR3 protein is CASSYNPTATNEKLFF. CDR3 in DNA: TGTGCCAGCAGTTATAATCCGACCGCAACTAATGAAAAACTGTTTTTT.

J is TRBJ1-2 and V is TRBV7-9; D ambiguous. Germline V gene lookup returns CDR1 SEHNR and CDR2 FQNEAQ (reference sequence). This CDR3 region has 15 residues. V dropped 1 base and J dropped 4 bases, with 13 bases sitting between them. This CDR3 reads CASSLGGQVVYGYTF. In nucleotides, the CDR3 is TGTGCCAGCAGCTTAGGAGGTCAGGTGGTCTATGGCTACACCTTC.

The V and J genes are TRBV29-1 and TRBJ1-3; no clear D. The CDR3 has 11 residues. Germline V CDR1 and CDR2: SQVTM, ANQGSEA. The germline V and J ends were trimmed by 2 bases and 4 bases, with 3 bases remaining between them. CDR3 loop: CSVEWGNTIYF. The CDR3 region has the DNA TGCAGCGTTGAATGGGGAAACACCATATATTTT. Looking up the rest from reference TRBV29-1 and TRBJ1-3 gives the full variable domain: SAVISQKPSRDICQRGTSLTIQCQVDSQVTMMFWYRQQPGQSLTLIATANQGSEATYESGFVIDKFPISRPNLTFSTLTVSNMSPEDSSIYLCSVEWGNTIYFGEGSWLTVV.

V is TRBV6-6 and J is TRBJ1-5; TRBD1 matches 9 bases. The germline gives CDR1 MNHNY, CDR2 SVGAGI (reference sequence). J lost 3 bases, V lost 4 bases, and 4 bases had no gene match. The CDR3 loop spans 15 amino acids. This chain's CDR3 is CASSSTGGFNQPQHF. CDR3 nucleotides: TGTGCCAGCAGTTCAACAGGGGGCTTCAATCAGCCCCAGCATTTT.

The chain joins TRBV5-1 to TRBJ1-6, with 12 bases that match TRBD1. The CDR3 length is 16 residues. The germline V gene has CDR1 SGHRS and CDR2 YFSETQ. V shed 0 bases, J shed 6 bases, and the junction held 1 base outside the gene matches. The DNA of the CDR3 is TGCGCCAGCAGCTTGGCGGGACAGGGGGCTAATTCACCCCTCCACTTT. Its protein is CASSLAGQGANSPLHF. Variable domain in full (rest from reference TRBV5-1 and TRBJ1-6): KAGVTQTPRYLIKTRGQQVTLSCSPISGHRSVSWYQQTPGQGLQFLFEYFSETQRNKGNFPGRFSGRQFSNSRSEMNVSTLELGDSALYLCASSLAGQGANSPLHFGNGTRLTVT.

The rearrangement uses TRBV29-1 and TRBJ1-2; D is unclear. The CDR3 sequence is 11 residues long. CDR1 is SQVTM, CDR2 ANQGSEA, per germline. Trimming removed 4 bases at V and 4 bases at J, with 7 bases between. The CDR3 DNA reads as TGCAGCGTTGGGGGTATCTATGGCTACACCTTC. It specifies CSVGGIYGYTF.

The J gene is TRBJ2-7, the V gene TRBV10-3, with D unclear. This CDR3 is built from 14 residues. Germline CDR1 and CDR2: ENHRY and SYGVKD. The germline V and J ends were trimmed by 6 bases and 0 bases, with 12 bases remaining between them. Here the CDR3 reads CAIRGYPSSYEQYF. CDR3 sequence (DNA): TGTGCCATCAGGGGCTACCCGAGCTCCTACGAGCAGTACTTC.

There are a few counts of this clone. The V call is TRBV5-5, the J call TRBJ1-1, with a tentative D call TRBD1 (6 bases). CDR3 length: 13 amino acids. CDR1 is SGHKS and CDR2 is YYEKEE in the germline V gene (reference sequence). The ends were cut back, 5 bases at V and 8 bases at J, with 16 bases in the middle. The CDR3: CASRRTPGAEAFF. Written as DNA, the CDR3 is TGTGCCAGCAGACGAACCCCAGGGGCCGAAGCTTTCTTT.

This clone was counted once. The genes are TRBV20-1 and TRBJ2-2; a weak D match, TRBD2 (6 bases). The CDR3 runs 12 residues. The V end was cut by 3 bases, the J end by 6 bases, with 8 bases between. Per the germline V gene, CDR1 is DFQATT and CDR2 is SNEGSKA (reference sequence). The CDR3 region is CSASAGPGELFF. Here the CDR3 DNA reads TGCAGTGCTAGTGCGGGGCCCGGGGAGCTGTTTTTT.

J is TRBJ1-5 and V is TRBV20-1; D is uncertain. Trimming shortened V by 3 bases and J by 1 base, and 10 bases separated the two germline ends. The germline CDR1 and CDR2 sequences are DFQATT and SNEGSKA (reference sequence). The CDR3 has 14 amino acids. In nucleotides, the CDR3 is TGCAGTGCTAGTGGCGGTCAGAGCAATCAGCCCCAGCATTTT. Residues: CSASGGQSNQPQHF.

The chain uses TRBV6-1 and TRBJ1-6; no clear D gene. From germline, CDR1 is MNHNS and CDR2 SASEGT. The CDR3 length is 15 residues. Trimming took off 6 bases at V and 5 bases at J, with 14 bases between the two ends. The CDR3 DNA is TGTGCCAGCAGAGAGCAGACATGGGATAATTCACCCCTCCACTTT. Protein product: CASREQTWDNSPLHF.

V usage is TRBV27 and J usage is TRBJ2-5, with 8 bases identical to TRBD2. This CDR3 spans 15 amino acids. Unmatched junction bases numbered 11, after V lost 5 bases and J lost 6 bases. Germline CDR1 is MNHEY and CDR2 is SMNVEV (reference sequence). The CDR3, as DNA: TGTGCCAGCAGTCCATCCCGCGGGGGGCCGAAGACCCAGTACTTC. Protein: CASSPSRGGPKTQYF.

The chain couples TRBV7-2 to TRBJ2-5, with 7 bases lining up with TRBD1. Germline V CDR1 and CDR2: SGHTA, FQGNSA. CDR3 length equals 16 residues. V shed 5 bases and J 2 bases; nucleotides not matched to a gene: 11. This CDR3 is CASSRSGTALQETQYF. CDR3 DNA sequence: TGTGCCAGCAGCCGCTCCGGGACAGCGTTACAAGAGACCCAGTACTTC.

V gene TRBV28 combines with J gene TRBJ2-7; D call uncertain. This CDR3 contains 11 residues. V was pared by 6 bases and J by 5 bases, with 8 bases between. Per germline, CDR1 MDHEN and CDR2 SYDVKM. The CDR3: CASSYRDEQYF. The CDR3 region has the DNA TGTGCCAGCAGCTATCGGGACGAGCAGTACTTC.

The chain links TRBV6-5 to TRBJ1-4, with TRBD1 identical over 8 bases. Per germline, CDR1 MNHEY and CDR2 SVGAGI. The V segment lost 6 bases and the J segment 5 bases; nucleotides outside the gene matches: 2. The CDR3 extends over 13 amino acids. CDR3: CASSRGLNEKLFF. CDR3 DNA sequence: TGTGCCAGCAGCAGGGGGCTAAATGAAAAACTGTTTTTT.

This clone appeared a single time. The V and J genes are TRBV24-1 and TRBJ2-7, with D uncertain. Trimming shortened V by 3 bases and J by 2 bases, and 13 bases separated the two germline ends. The CDR3 covers 15 residues. The germline gives CDR1 KGHDR, CDR2 SFDVKD. DNA of the CDR3: TGTGCCACCAGTGATGTAGGTGAGGCAACCTACGAGCAGTACTTC. It translates to CATSDVGEATYEQYF.

The CDR3 DNA reads TGTGCCAGCAGTTACGGAGCAATCCCCACCGGGGAGCTGTTTTTT. Amino acids: CASSYGAIPTGELFF. This chain joins TRBV6-5 and TRBJ2-2, with D hard to call. The germline V and J ends were trimmed by 2 bases and 4 bases, with 11 bases remaining between them. Germline V gives CDR1 MNHEY, CDR2 SVGAGI. The CDR3 covers 15 residues.

The table lists this clone with a count of one. The chain employs TRBV15 and TRBJ1-2; D unclear. V lost 0 bases to trimming and J lost 8 bases, with 19 bases between them. CDR3 length: 16 residues. Germline V lookup: CDR1 LNHNV, CDR2 YYDKDF (reference sequence). The chain's CDR3 is CATSRDTLGRKGGYTF. For the CDR3, the DNA is TGTGCCACCAGCAGAGATACTCTCGGCAGGAAGGGAGGCTACACCTTC.

V is TRBV10-3 and J is TRBJ2-5, with 10 bases aligning to TRBD2. With V trimmed by 2 bases and J by 1 base, 1 base remained unmatched. The CDR3 length is 15 residues. CDR1 and CDR2 from the germline V gene are ENHRY and SYGVKD. CDR3 nucleotides: TGTGCCATCAGTGAGGGACTAGCGGCCCAAGAGACCCAGTACTTC. This encodes CAISEGLAAQETQYF.

This rearrangement joins TRBV30 to TRBJ1-1; D might be TRBD1 (5 bases). Trimming took off 0 bases at V and 1 base at J, with 9 bases between the two ends. This CDR3 is built from 14 residues. Germline-derived CDR1 and CDR2 are GTSNPN and SVGIG (reference sequence). The CDR3 protein is CAWSVLGGNTEAFF. The CDR3 DNA is TGTGCCTGGAGTGTACTCGGGGGGAACACTGAAGCTTTCTTT.

The chain recombines TRBV6-6 with TRBJ1-1, with D uncertain. Germline values: CDR1 MNHNY, CDR2 SVGAGI (reference sequence). The V and J ends lost 6 bases and 4 bases respectively, with 12 bases between them. There are 13 residues in the CDR3. CDR3 in amino acids: CASRTGFGTEAFF. DNA of the CDR3: TGTGCCAGCAGAACGGGCTTCGGCACTGAAGCTTTCTTT.